This TCR beta chain was retrieved from a study of blood T cell repertoires in COVID-19. Study-wide background: Both acute and convalescent COVID-19 samples were obtained from the United States, Italy and Spain. In each case, the material was cDNA or gDNA derived from T cells, B-cell-depleted T cells, or PBMCs.

The germline V and J ends were trimmed by 0 bases and 2 bases, with 11 bases remaining between them. There are 16 residues in the CDR3. Germline V CDR1 and CDR2: MGHRA, YSYEKL. Source study methods: Reference gene primer amplification yielded estimated nucleated cell counts. Profiling relied on immunoSEQ multiplex PCR, and the TCRdb table lists in-frame clones only, not all of them. Clone size and V and J calls were adopted from that table, with D and trimming inferred from the DNA. The sample carries over 200,000 clones, about 90% recorded once. The sequenced material came from peripheral blood. The receptor was isolated from a man aged 40-49 years with active or convalescent COVID-19. The chain is built from TRBV4-1 and TRBJ1-5; the D is unclear. The DNA for the CDR3 is TGCGCCAGCAGCCAAGATCTGGGTGGAGGCAATCAGCCCCAGCATTTT. As protein: CASSQDLGGGNQPQHF.